Below, 24 T cell receptor beta chains from the same sample are listed, as sequenced in a study of control samples from healthy donors and cancer patients. Profiled with immunoSEQ multiplex PCR; TCRdb holds only in-frame clones, not every one. The specimen's table records fewer than 250,000 clones. The specimen sequenced was blood. The receptors were sampled from a woman aged 30 to 39 in good health.

This CDR3 reads CASSLQGENTEAFF. CDR3 DNA sequence: TGTGCCAGCAGCTTACAGGGGGAGAACACTGAAGCTTTCTTT. The genes are TRBV2 and TRBJ1-1; 8 bases are a match to TRBD1. V lost 6 bases, J lost 1 base, and 4 bases stayed unmatched. Per germline, CDR1 SNHLY and CDR2 FYNNEI. The CDR3 runs 14 residues.

The J gene is TRBJ2-2, the V gene TRBV9, with 14 bases fitting TRBD2. This CDR3 has 19 amino acids. Germline trimming cut 0 bases from V and 6 bases from J; bases unmatched to any gene: 10. Germline CDR1 and CDR2: SGDLS and YYNGEE. The CDR3 is CASSVGGLAGGPRAGELFF. As DNA, the CDR3 is TGTGCCAGCAGCGTAGGCGGACTAGCGGGGGGCCCGCGGGCCGGGGAGCTGTTTTTT.

The chain joins TRBV19 to TRBJ1-5; D is ambiguous. The CDR3 consists of 13 residues. Germline loops: CDR1 LNHDA, CDR2 SQIVND (reference sequence). Trimming removed 7 bases from V and 4 bases from J, with 11 bases in between. CDR3 residues: CASTRRGNQPQHF. The CDR3 DNA follows: TGTGCCAGTACCCGACGGGGAAATCAGCCCCAGCATTTT. Combining the CDR3 with reference TRBV19 and TRBJ1-5 gives the whole variable domain DGGITQSPKYLFRKEGQNVTLSCEQNLNHDAMYWYRQDPGQGLRLIYYSQIVNDFQKGDIAEGYSVSREKKESFPLTVTSAQKNPTAFYLCASTRRGNQPQHFGDGTRLSIL.

This chain links TRBV9 with TRBJ2-3; 8 bases are shared with TRBD2. The CDR3 covers 17 residues. CDR1 is SGDLS and CDR2 is YYNGEE in the germline V gene. V trimming: 1 base; J trimming: 1 base; junction bases outside the gene matches: 8. The CDR3, as DNA: TGTGCCAGCAGCGTATTCACCGGGGGGGGTGGCACAGATACGCAGTATTTT. This codes for CASSVFTGGGGTDTQYF.

J is TRBJ2-7 and V is TRBV19; 7 nucleotides align to TRBD1. Germline assignment: CDR1 LNHDA and CDR2 SQIVND (reference sequence). V trimming: 5 bases; J trimming: 3 bases; junction bases outside the gene matches: 4. The CDR3 covers 13 residues. The CDR3 protein is CASSRDSYYEQYF. CDR3 in DNA: TGTGCCAGTAGTCGGGACAGTTACTACGAGCAGTACTTC.

The CDR3 nucleotides are TGTGCCAGCAGCGCTGGGGGGGACCAAGAGACCCAGTACTTC. The encoded protein is CASSAGGDQETQYF. The chain couples TRBV9 to TRBJ2-5; TRBD2 matches 7 bases. Germline V gene sequence: CDR1 SGDLS, CDR2 YYNGEE. The CDR3 has 14 residues. V gave up 3 bases and J gave up 0 bases; unmatched junction bases: 2. Full variable domain (missing parts from reference TRBV9 and TRBJ2-5): DSGVTQTPKHLITATGQRVTLRCSPRSGDLSVYWYQQSLDQGLQFLIQYYNGEERAKGNILERFSAQQFPDLHSELNLSSLELGDSALYFCASSAGGDQETQYFGPGTRLLVL.

This chain connects TRBV21-1 to TRBJ2-3; the table names TRBD1, a call not compared with the DNA. TRBV21-1 has pseudogene status. The CDR3 is 18 amino acids. The CDR3 bases are TGTGCCAGCAGCACACCCCGAGGGCAGGGGAGAGCCACAGATACGCAGTATTTT. Amino acids: CASSTPRGQGRATDTQYF.

V gene TRBV5-4 combines with J gene TRBJ1-2; TRBD1 is a possible D gene (5 bases). The CDR3 extends over 14 amino acids. Between the trimmed V and J ends, which lost 0 bases and 4 bases, there was a span of 10 bases. CDR1 SGHNT and CDR2 YYREEE come from the germline V gene (reference sequence). CDR3 bases: TGTGCCAGCAGCTTGGGCGGCAGGGCCTATGGCTACACCTTC. Amino acid sequence: CASSLGGRAYGYTF.

The genes are TRBV7-2 and TRBJ1-1, with D perhaps TRBD1 (6 bases). CDR3 length equals 15 residues. From germline, CDR1 is SGHTA and CDR2 FQGNSA. V was cut by 1 base and J by 0 bases, with 9 bases left in between. The CDR3 bases are TGTGCCAGCAGCTTAGGTGGGGGCATGAACACTGAAGCTTTCTTT. Translated, it gives CASSLGGGMNTEAFF.

This chain joins TRBV4-2 and TRBJ2-3; TRBD1 might be the D (8 bases). This CDR3 has 17 residues. Trimming cost V 4 bases and J 2 bases, with 19 bases left between them. CDR1 LGHNA and CDR2 YNFKEQ come from the germline V gene. The CDR3 nucleotides are TGTGCCAGCAGCCGCCCCACAGGGGGGGAGTTCACAGATACGCAGTATTTT. This gives the protein CASSRPTGGEFTDTQYF.

CDR3 nucleotide sequence: TGTGCCAGCAGTGAAACTTGGGACAGGCAATACGAGCAGTACTTC. Translated, it gives CASSETWDRQYEQYF. The J gene is TRBJ2-7, the V gene TRBV6-1, with TRBD1 matching 8 bases. The CDR3 totals 15 residues. Germline assignment: CDR1 MNHNS and CDR2 SASEGT. The ends lost 2 bases at V and 4 bases at J; junction bases unmatched: 7.

The chain couples TRBV27 to TRBJ1-5; D uncertain. This CDR3 comprises 13 residues. Germline loops: CDR1 MNHEY, CDR2 SMNVEV (reference sequence). The V and J ends lost 5 bases and 6 bases respectively, with 11 bases between them. The DNA for the CDR3 is TGTGCCAGCAGTCCCCATGGGCGTCAGCCCCAGCATTTT. Its translation is CASSPHGRQPQHF.

This chain joins TRBV28 and TRBJ1-5; 7 bases are a match to TRBD1. This CDR3 is built from 18 residues. The V and J ends lost 6 bases and 0 bases, in that order; junction bases with no gene match: 14. Germline V gene lookup returns CDR1 MDHEN and CDR2 SYDVKM. CDR3 DNA sequence: TGTGCCAGCAGGTTAGAGGGGGCAGTCGCGAGTAGCAATCAGCCCCAGCATTTT. Translation: CASRLEGAVASSNQPQHF.

V gene TRBV7-9 combines with J gene TRBJ1-1; no firm D call. Trimming shortened V by 4 bases and J by 4 bases, and 7 bases separated the two germline ends. This CDR3 spans 12 amino acids. Germline CDR1 reads SEHNR; CDR2 reads FQNEAQ (reference sequence). CDR3 residues: CASSSIGTEAFF. The CDR3 region has the DNA TGTGCCAGCAGCTCAATCGGCACTGAAGCTTTCTTT.

The chain couples TRBV18 to TRBJ2-7; D possibly corresponds to TRBD2 (5 bases). Between the trimmed V and J ends, which lost 3 bases and 2 bases, there was a span of 8 bases. The CDR3 length is 13 residues. CDR1 is KGHSH and CDR2 is LQKENI in the germline V gene. In nucleotides, the CDR3 is TGTGCCAGCTCACCCGGGGTGGCCTACGAGCAGTACTTC. This codes for CASSPGVAYEQYF.

V gene TRBV12-2 combines with J gene TRBJ2-5. TRBV12-2 is reported as a pseudogene. The CDR3 totals 18 residues. CDR3: CASRLTRRSGGGSETQYF. The CDR3 nucleotides read TGTGCAAGTCGCTTAACCCGTAGAAGCGGAGGGGGTTCGGAGACCCAGTACTTC.

The CDR3 sequence is CASSLGRALLTEAFF. CDR3 in DNA: TGTGCCAGCAGCTTGGGTCGGGCCCTGCTAACTGAAGCTTTCTTT. The chain recombines TRBV5-6 with TRBJ1-1; no clear D gene. The CDR3 consists of 15 residues. Trimming removed 0 bases from V and 5 bases from J, with 14 bases in between. Looked up from germline, CDR1 is SGHDT and CDR2 is YYEEEE.

The chain recombines TRBV5-4 with TRBJ2-1, with D perhaps assigned TRBD1 or TRBD2 (6 bases each). This CDR3 is 15 amino acids long. Germline CDR1 and CDR2: SGHNT and YYREEE (reference sequence). Trimming shortened V by 5 bases and J by 6 bases, and 18 bases separated the two germline ends. CDR3 sequence: CASRSGTGAANEQFF. The CDR3 DNA is TGTGCCAGCAGATCTGGGACGGGGGCCGCCAATGAGCAGTTCTTC.

The CDR3, as DNA: TGTGCCTGGAAACGACCTGAGACTAACTATGGCTACACCTTC. Protein product: CAWKRPETNYGYTF. The chain recombines TRBV30 with TRBJ1-2; D is ambiguous. Trimming shortened V by 4 bases and J by 0 bases, and 12 bases separated the two germline ends. The germline V gene encodes CDR1 GTSNPN and CDR2 SVGIG (reference sequence). This CDR3 has 14 amino acids.

The V gene is TRBV7-2, the J gene TRBJ1-3; D is unclear. CDR3 length equals 13 residues. V dropped 1 base and J dropped 3 bases, with 4 bases sitting between them. Looked up from germline, CDR1 is SGHTA and CDR2 is FQGNSA. CDR3 bases: TGTGCCAGCAGCTTAGGTTATGGAAACACCATATATTTT. This encodes CASSLGYGNTIYF.

The chain combines TRBV29-1 with TRBJ1-1; no firm D call. The germline CDR1 and CDR2 sequences are SQVTM and ANQGSEA. Between the trimmed V and J ends, which lost 7 bases and 1 base, there was a span of 13 bases. This CDR3 region has 13 residues. The CDR3 DNA reads TGCAGCGCATCCCCGGGGAGGAACACTGAAGCTTTCTTT. Translated, it gives CSASPGRNTEAFF.

The chain employs TRBV23-1 and TRBJ1-1; no definite D call. TRBV23-1 is recorded as an ORF, its role being uncertain. The CDR3 totals 14 residues. Trimming took off 0 bases at V and 11 bases at J, with 16 bases between the two ends. The CDR3 coding sequence is TGCGCCAGCAGTCAATCTGGGAGGGTGGGGTCGGCTTTCTTT. It specifies CASSQSGRVGSAFF.

This chain joins TRBV5-6 and TRBJ1-6; D possibly corresponds to TRBD1 (5 bases). Germline V gene data show CDR1 as SGHDT and CDR2 as YYEEEE. The CDR3 contains 15 residues. V gave up 4 bases and J gave up 7 bases, with 15 bases separating them. DNA for the CDR3: TGTGCCAGCAGCACCGGTGGGGGATACAATTCACCCCTCCACTTT. This sequence encodes CASSTGGGYNSPLHF.

The V gene is TRBV19, the J gene TRBJ2-2; TRBD2 is a possible D gene (5 bases). Germline values: CDR1 LNHDA, CDR2 SQIVND (reference sequence). CDR3 length: 15 amino acids. Trimming shortened V by 7 bases and J by 6 bases, and 18 bases separated the two germline ends. CDR3 in DNA: TGTGCCAGTAATAGACGCAAAGCGGTCGCCGGGGAGCTGTTTTTT. Translating it yields CASNRRKAVAGELFF. Supplemented by reference TRBV19 and TRBJ2-2, the full variable domain reads DGGITQSPKYLFRKEGQNVTLSCEQNLNHDAMYWYRQDPGQGLRLIYYSQIVNDFQKGDIAEGYSVSREKKESFPLTVTSAQKNPTAFYLCASNRRKAVAGELFFGEGSRLTVL.